This TCR beta chain stems from a study of T cells in Graves' hyperthyroidism and ophthalmopathy (dated by TCRdb to 2018 to 2020). For the study in its entirety: Peripheral blood samples were taken at initial diagnosis, before any treatment was given. To identify TCR V-J signatures that set the groups apart, the researchers used a discovery cohort of 100 patients, made up of 40 to 45 with Graves' ophthalmopathy and about 60 with stable Graves' hyperthyroidism. Prospective prediction of ophthalmopathy was tested in an independent validation cohort consisting of fewer than 20 hyperthyroidism patients and 15 or so patients who later progressed to ophthalmopathy. The approximately 100 discovery patients were randomly split 7:3 into training and test sets. In addition, the study compared T-cell repertoires in thyroid tissue and in blood from about six Graves' hyperthyroidism patients. After sampling, hyperthyroidism patients received methimazole starting at 30 mg daily, and ophthalmopathy patients received high-dose intravenous methylprednisolone. The paper reports TCR Vbeta CDR3 sequencing of more than 120 peripheral blood samples: under 45 ophthalmopathy, some 80 hyperthyroidism and around 17 progressor patients. On the study overall, not on this receptor specifically: Most expanded thyroid clonotypes (frequency above 0.001) were also detected in blood, a finding suggesting that blood repertoires may reflect thyroid immune responses. No statistical method was used to set the sample size in advance, and investigators knew the group allocation. In validation, the model predicted progression to ophthalmopathy with 55% to 71% sensitivity and less than 75% specificity, a median of approximately 6.7 months before onset. A model built on a 13 V-J signature distinguished ophthalmopathy from stable hyperthyroidism, reaching around 88% sensitivity and around 81% specificity in cross-validation and 80%/75% in testing.

Inclusive of the bounding cysteine and phenylalanine, the CDR3 is 14 residues long. The CDR3 DNA has 42 bases and is translated from base 1. As encoded in the germline V gene (reference sequence), CDR1 is MNHEY while CDR2 is SMNVEV. V drops 5 bases and J drops 3 bases, leaving 13 bases in between. Amplification of TCR beta CDR3 regions was carried out from RNA transcripts. For the first round of RT-PCR on the TCR CDR3, the HTBI primer set was used together with the Qiagen OneStep RT-PCR kit. The libraries were constructed in a second round of multiplex PCR and then size-selected and purified. Libraries were sequenced paired-end with 100 bp reads on an Illumina HiSeq2000. The original methods were these. SOAPnuke was used to process the raw data, with reads discarded if the reads contained adapters or uncalled bases, had a mean Phred below 15, or lacked an exact constant-primer or identifier match. High-quality paired reads were merged with COPE v1.2.5, and unique nucleotide sequences were defined as clonotypes. MiTCR v1.1 was used to align clonotypes to the IMGT TRBV, TRBD and TRBJ reference segments. The analysis included only V-J combinations with a frequency above 0.0001, which together covered about 99% of the repertoires. The TCS score was defined as F50 (clonal expansion) divided by E x V (chaos), with BLOSUM62-based TCRdist calculated between CDR3 peptides within each V-J. Welch's t-statistics and random forest reduced approximately 520 V-J features to 13, which were used in a naive Bayes classifier (R e1071). Starting from the raw public reads, TCRdb applied fastp trimming at Q25, assembled clones with MiXCR and retained in-frame beta chains. Records with the same CDR3 protein are collapsed into one entry carrying the most frequent genes and DNA. TCRdb, not the original authors, processed these V and J calls. The sample table shows about 600,000 distinct CDR3 sequences, and over 12% are seen once. The ten top clones hold about 6.6% of the sample.

This clonotype was recorded at least ten times. It lacks a known antigen. Nothing much larger sits one base from this clone, and base qualities are not available. Ophthalmopathy patients had moderately to severely active disease, with a Clinical Activity Score of 3 or more, a NOSPECS grade of 4 or more, and a disease duration of less than 3 months. Patients with uncontrolled infections, other autoimmune diseases, pregnancy or lactation were excluded. Diagnoses were established on the basis of clinical symptoms, serum thyroxine and TRAb, thyroid ultrasound, and orbital computed tomography. Ficoll-Paque density gradient centrifugation was used to isolate PBMCs from about 10 ml of fresh peripheral blood. Total RNA was extracted using Trizol reagent, and RNA quality was assessed on an Agilent 2100 Bioanalyzer.

The TCR sequence derives from a young woman with Graves' ophthalmopathy. Sequenced: blood. The V and J segments used are TRBV27 and TRBJ1-1; TRBD1 is perhaps the D gene, given 5 matching bases. The DNA reads TGTGCCAGCAGTCACCTCGGGACTCACACTGAAGCTTTCTTT. Translated, this gives CASSHLGTHTEAFF.